This T cell receptor (beta chain) was sequenced during a study of T cells in localized non-small cell lung cancer. By share, this clone ranks as medium-sized. Its antigen is still unknown. Libraries were prepared by immunoSEQ multiplex PCR; TCRdb keeps only in-frame clonotypes and omits some of them. This sample has about 41,000 clones; roughly 80% occur once, and the top ten carry 7.8%. Whole-study results and caveats: Median detection of top 100 tumor clones in adjacent lung was around 57 clones. It remains possible that heterogeneity exists, since only one tumor region was sequenced. Tumor trailed uninvolved adjacent lung in T cell clonality, which peaked there.

Deletions cut 4 bases from V and 1 base from J, with 16 bases between. This CDR3 spans 16 amino acids. The germline V gene encodes CDR1 SGHAT and CDR2 FQNNGV. The rearrangement uses TRBV11-2 and TRBJ2-5; tentative D call: TRBD1 (6 bases). The TCR was taken from a man between 40 and 69 years old with stage II lung adenocarcinoma. The material sequenced was PBMCs, taken before any cancer treatment. The CDR3 DNA reads TGTGCCAGCAGCTCGACAAGGACAGCCCTCCAAGAGACCCAGTACTTC. It yields the protein CASSSTRTALQETQYF.